These T cell receptor beta chains were read from a single sample in a study of blood T cell repertoires in COVID-19. TCRdb's copy holds only in-frame clones and misses some; the assay was immunoSEQ multiplex PCR. The table includes 120,000 to 150,000 clones, about nine tenths detected once. Material for sequencing was peripheral blood. These receptors were obtained from a man in his fifties or sixties who had recovered from COVID-19. Both conserved end residues are part of each CDR3. Fields, in order: CDR3 length, V gene, CDR3 protein.

14	TRBV3-1/TRBV3-2	CASSQDRGMGELFF
14	TRBV5-1	CASSFLDRGETQYF
16	TRBV19	CASSIWRGASTGELFF
16	TRBV5-1	CASSLVGRDSGNTIYF
15	TRBV11-3	CASSKGQGRIPEAFF
14	TRBV5-4	CASSPDRADEKLFF
13	TRBV10-3	CAISESRGAEAFF
16	TRBV5-5	CASRLAGTSNQFTQYF
13	TRBV6-2/TRBV6-3	CASSYDGDTEAFF
15	TRBV4-3	CASSHRQGPEQPQHF
15	TRBV7-9	CASSSRDRANYEQYF
15	TRBV18	CASSLSGQAGRPQHF
14	TRBV15	CATGTSPSGNEQFF
15	TRBV18	CASSPRQANNSPLHF
15	TRBV5-1	CASSLTGTGLYEQYF
14	TRBV27	CASSVQGVRTEAFF
15	TRBV6-1	CASSENRAANYGYTF
12	TRBV7-9	CASSLGGTGPFF
14	TRBV9	CASSPRDRRYGYTF
15	TRBV18	CASSRQGTNTYEQYF
16	TRBV11-2	CASSLGTNAVNTEAFF
15	TRBV2	CASSASLATNEKLFF
17	TRBV12-2	CASRPKGQGNGGQPQHF
16	TRBV6-5	CASSYTPTAGAGEQFF
15	TRBV15	CATSREPRSSYEQYF
12	TRBV19	CASSTGGREQYF
15	TRBV19	CASRSGTGINDEQFF
16	TRBV5-1	CASSLDPGLAVNEQFF
14	TRBV5-5	CASSLDRGNYEQYF
14	TRBV30	CAWSVLGYGYGYTF
15	TRBV13	CASRQRGGVGTEAFF